These T cell receptor beta chains were read from a single sample in a study of vaccination and CD4 T cells after COVID-19. TCRdb fed the PCR reads into MiXCR, producing one record per CDR3 protein. The sample holds some 14,000 distinct CDR3 sequences; approximately 30% are singletons and the top ten take approximately 40%. What these receptors recognize is not known. The sequenced sample was cultured CD4+ T cells from blood. Every receptor here comes from a human donor with COVID-19. Each CDR3 is given with its conserved first and last residue. D genes are given only for firm matches. Size values are once, few and many counts, or a class for expanded clones, and some rows have none.

TRBJ1-2	TRBV6-5	TRBD1	NA	CASSYPGQGAANYGYTF	TGTGCCAGCAGTTACCCGGGACAGGGGGCCGCTAACTATGGCTACACCTTC
TRBJ2-1	TRBV11-2	NA	NA	CASSLDLGLAFDNEQFF	TGTGCCAGCAGCTTAGATCTGGGGCTAGCATTCGACAATGAGCAGTTCTTC
TRBJ1-3	TRBV27	NA	NA	CASSPIGGTAGNTIYF	TGTGCCAGCAGCCCCATTGGGGGGACTGCTGGAAACACCATATATTTT
TRBJ1-2	TRBV5-1	TRBD1	NA	CASRPTGGNVPTLNGYTF	TGCGCCAGCAGACCGACAGGGGGGAATGTCCCGACTTTGAATGGCTACACCTTC
TRBJ2-2	TRBV12-3/TRBV12-4	NA	NA	CASRLAGANSGAELFF	TGTGCCAGCAGACTGGCTGGGGCTAACTCAGGGGCGGAGCTGTTTTTT
TRBJ2-3	TRBV6-2/TRBV6-3	TRBD2	NA	CASSYSKGTGGKDTQYF	TGTGCCAGCAGTTACTCGAAGGGTACGGGGGGGAAGGATACGCAGTATTTT
TRBJ1-2	TRBV27	NA	NA	CASGSPQGRNYGYTF	TGTGCCAGCGGCTCCCCTCAGGGGCGCAACTATGGCTACACCTTC
TRBJ1-6	TRBV2	TRBD1	NA	CASSQGATGRGSPLHF	TGTGCCAGCAGTCAAGGGGCGACAGGGCGGGGTTCACCCCTCCACTTT
TRBJ2-3	TRBV28	TRBD2	NA	CASSFGVGGITDTQYF	TGTGCCAGCAGTTTCGGTGTGGGGGGGATCACAGATACGCAGTATTTT
TRBJ2-1	TRBV7-9	TRBD1	NA	CASSLRVLRAGGNNEQFF	TGTGCCAGCAGCTTAAGAGTCTTGAGGGCAGGGGGAAACAATGAGCAGTTCTTC
TRBJ2-4	TRBV6-5	NA	NA	CASSYARDQNIQYF	TGTGCCAGCAGTTACGCGAGGGACCAAAACATTCAGTACTTC
TRBJ2-3	TRBV11-3	NA	NA	CASRQSTDTQYF	TGTGCCAGCAGACAGAGCACAGATACGCAGTATTTT
TRBJ1-5	TRBV19	NA	NA	CASSDTNQPQHF	TGTGCCAGTAGTGACACCAATCAGCCCCAGCATTTT
TRBJ2-7	TRBV7-2	NA	NA	CASSSSVDEQYF	TGTGCCAGCAGCTCCAGTGTCGACGAGCAGTACTTC
TRBJ2-7	TRBV10-3	TRBD1	NA	CAISDSSGTGGYEQYF	TGTGCCATCAGTGATTCTTCCGGGACAGGGGGCTACGAGCAGTACTTC
TRBJ2-7	TRBV20-1	TRBD1	NA	CSARRGLGSYEQYF	TGCAGTGCTAGGAGGGGGCTGGGATCCTACGAGCAGTACTTC
TRBJ2-7	TRBV6-1	TRBD2	few	CASRPSGIYEQYF	TGTGCCAGCAGGCCTAGCGGTATCTACGAGCAGTACTTC
TRBJ1-5	TRBV20-1	NA	few	CSAGSGGNRPDQPQHF	TGCAGTGCTGGGAGTGGGGGGAACAGGCCTGATCAGCCCCAGCATTTT
TRBJ2-7	TRBV19	TRBD1	few	CASSIGDRGADEQYF	TGTGCCAGTAGTATCGGCGACAGGGGAGCTGACGAGCAGTACTTC
TRBJ1-5	TRBV19	NA	few	CASIAAGLRQPQHF	TGTGCCAGTATTGCGGCGGGGCTTCGGCAGCCCCAGCATTTT
TRBJ1-1	TRBV7-9	TRBD1	NA	CASSLGQGDTEAFF	TGTGCCAGCAGCTTAGGACAGGGGGACACTGAAGCTTTCTTT
TRBJ2-2	TRBV25-1	TRBD2	NA	CASSESTSRTGELFF	TGTGCCAGCAGTGAATCGACTAGCCGAACCGGGGAGCTGTTTTTT
TRBJ1-6	TRBV20-1	NA	few	CSATGTSGQIISPLHF	TGCAGTGCTACCGGGACATCGGGTCAAATAATTTCACCCCTCCACTTT
TRBJ1-6	TRBV28	NA	few	CASSSQTGPAYNSPLHF	TGTGCCAGCAGTTCCCAAACAGGTCCCGCATATAATTCACCCCTCCACTTT
TRBJ2-3	TRBV11-3	NA	NA	CASSARADTQYF	TGTGCCAGCAGCGCGAGGGCAGATACGCAGTATTTT
TRBJ2-2	TRBV7-7	NA	NA	CASRRDRTGELFF	TGTGCTAGCAGGAGGGACCGCACCGGGGAGCTGTTTTTT
TRBJ1-2	TRBV7-2	NA	few	CASSLAGGGGYTF	TGTGCCAGCAGCTTAGCCGGGGGGGGGGGCTACACCTTC
TRBJ2-7	TRBV20-1	NA	NA	CSARSSLSSYEQYF	TGCAGTGCTAGATCTAGTCTGAGCTCCTACGAGCAGTACTTC
TRBJ2-3	TRBV27	TRBD2	few	CASSLALAGVDTQYF	TGTGCCAGCAGTTTAGCCCTGGCGGGGGTGGATACGCAGTATTTT
TRBJ2-5	TRBV4-1	TRBD1	few	CASRRDRVGQETQYF	TGCGCCAGCAGACGGGACAGGGTTGGGCAAGAGACCCAGTACTTC
TRBJ1-2	TRBV24-1	NA	few	CATSDLGRASYGYTF	TGTGCCACCAGTGATTTAGGCAGAGCTTCCTATGGCTACACCTTC
TRBJ2-1	TRBV20-1	TRBD1	NA	CSSSDRGYNEQFF	TGCAGTAGTAGCGACAGGGGATACAATGAGCAGTTCTTC
TRBJ1-5	TRBV27	TRBD1	NA	CASSSPTGGASGNQPQHF	TGTGCCAGCAGTTCACCGACAGGGGGCGCGAGTGGCAATCAGCCCCAGCATTTT
TRBJ1-2	TRBV19	TRBD1	few	CASNDLVPGQGSYTF	TGTGCCAGTAATGACTTAGTCCCGGGACAGGGAAGCTACACCTTC
TRBJ2-3	TRBV27	NA	NA	CASSLRDTQYF	TGTGCCAGCAGTTTACGGGATACGCAGTATTTT
TRBJ2-5	TRBV6-5	TRBD1	NA	CASSYSGTGRQETQYF	TGTGCCAGCAGTTACTCGGGGACAGGCCGACAAGAGACCCAGTACTTC
TRBJ1-5	TRBV5-1	NA	NA	CASSLSGDRGQPQHF	TGCGCCAGCAGCTTGTCAGGGGATCGGGGTCAGCCCCAGCATTTT
TRBJ2-2	TRBV14	TRBD1	NA	CASSPTGGSITGELFF	TGTGCCAGCAGCCCTACAGGGGGCAGTATTACCGGGGAGCTGTTTTTT
TRBJ1-2	TRBV21-1	NA	NA	CASSKVLWRRGYTF	TGTGCCAGCAGCAAAGTACTGTGGCGTCGGGGCTACACCTTC
TRBJ2-7	TRBV25-1	TRBD1	NA	CASSSRRVGTGPNEQYF	TGTGCCAGTTCTAGCAGGAGGGTCGGGACAGGGCCCAACGAGCAGTACTTC
TRBJ2-1	TRBV29-1	TRBD2	NA	CSVESSGGASTFF	TGCAGCGTTGAATCGAGCGGGGGGGCCTCTACCTTCTTC
TRBJ1-2	TRBV6-1	NA	NA	CASHNGGGSNYGYTF	TGTGCCAGCCATAACGGGGGGGGTTCTAACTATGGCTACACCTTC
TRBJ1-4	TRBV30	TRBD1	few	CAWSPQGKKLFF	TGTGCCTGGAGCCCACAGGGGAAGAAACTGTTTTTT
TRBJ2-2	TRBV4-1	TRBD2	few	CASSQDRISGASGGELFF	TGCGCCAGCAGCCAAGATCGGATTAGCGGGGCCTCGGGCGGGGAGCTGTTTTTT
TRBJ2-5	TRBV12-3/TRBV12-4	TRBD2	NA	CASSQGMGLQETQYF	TGTGCCAGCAGCCAAGGTATGGGACTACAAGAGACCCAGTACTTC
TRBJ2-7	TRBV5-4	TRBD2	NA	CASSQTSGGDYEQYF	TGTGCCAGCAGCCAAACTAGCGGGGGGGACTACGAGCAGTACTTC
TRBJ1-1	TRBV20-1	NA	few	CSARAAGTQTASNTEAFF	TGCAGTGCTAGAGCCGCGGGGACACAGACCGCTTCGAACACTGAAGCTTTCTTT
TRBJ1-4	TRBV5-1	NA	NA	CASSLARGFATNEKLFF	TGCGCCAGCAGCTTGGCCAGGGGCTTTGCAACTAATGAAAAACTGTTTTTT
TRBJ1-5	TRBV2	NA	few	CASSEGRSNQPQHF	TGTGCCAGCAGCGAGGGCAGAAGCAATCAGCCCCAGCATTTT
TRBJ2-7	TRBV6-2/TRBV6-3	NA	few	CASSRGGGSYEQYF	TGTGCCAGCAGTCGTGGCGGCGGGTCCTACGAGCAGTACTTC
TRBJ2-5	TRBV12-3/TRBV12-4	NA	NA	CASSYSGEETQYF	TGTGCCAGCAGCTACTCCGGGGAAGAGACCCAGTACTTC
TRBJ2-3	TRBV6-5	TRBD2	once	CASSYSGLAGYSTDTQYF	TGTGCCAGCAGTTACTCGGGACTAGCGGGATATAGCACAGATACGCAGTATTTT
TRBJ2-2	TRBV24-1	TRBD1	NA	CATSDAQGARNTGELFF	TGTGCCACCAGTGATGCCCAGGGGGCCCGGAACACCGGGGAGCTGTTTTTT
TRBJ2-2	TRBV20-1	TRBD1	few	CSASGTGRNTGELFF	TGCAGTGCCTCCGGGACAGGGCGTAACACCGGGGAGCTGTTTTTT
TRBJ2-7	TRBV19	TRBD1	NA	CASSLGQGAVNEQYF	TGTGCCAGTAGTTTGGGACAGGGGGCTGTAAACGAGCAGTACTTC
TRBJ1-1	TRBV7-2	NA	NA	CASSLVGNQMNTEAFF	TGTGCCAGCAGCTTAGTTGGGAACCAGATGAACACTGAAGCTTTCTTT
TRBJ1-2	TRBV28	TRBD1	NA	CASSFPSDRGRAGYTF	TGTGCCAGCAGTTTTCCCTCGGACAGGGGGCGCGCTGGCTACACCTTC
TRBJ2-6	TRBV6-1	NA	NA	CASSRNSGANVLTF	TGTGCCAGCAGTAGGAACTCTGGGGCCAACGTCCTGACTTTC
TRBJ1-2	TRBV28	NA	NA	CASSQANYGYTF	TGTGCCAGCAGCCAGGCTAACTATGGCTACACCTTC
TRBJ1-1	TRBV5-3	NA	NA	CASSFGAGPEAFF	TGTGCCAGCAGCTTCGGTGCAGGCCCTGAAGCTTTCTTT